This TCR beta chain was identified during a study of regulatory T cells in long-lasting Graves disease. As for the study in general: Persistence in Graves' disease required over 5 years of antithyroid drugs plus positive TSH receptor antibodies. Findings and limits, study-wide: New patients shared fewer public clonotypes (about 970) than persistent patients did (roughly 2,700). Reduced TCR diversity was observed in persistent Graves' patients versus newly diagnosed patients.

Trimming at V came to 6 bases and at J to 5 bases, leaving 10 bases not matched to a gene. Germline lookup yields CDR1 DFQATT and CDR2 SNEGSKA (reference sequence). The length of the CDR3 is 15 residues. Details on this clonotype: What it binds is unknown.

Time point denoted: persistent/refractory GD, antithyroid drugs over 5 years with positive TRAb. PBMC-extracted RNA yielded the TCR library. Patients with Graves' disease were diagnosed by American Thyroid Association guidelines. According to the study, TCR beta libraries were built with iRepertoire HTBI primers and CDR3-region Arm-PCR. MiXCR, applied by TCRdb to the multiplex PCR reads, yields one record per CDR3 protein. Counted here are roughly 400,000 distinct CDR3 sequences, roughly a fifth occurring once; the ten biggest clones make up over 11%. The input for sequencing was peripheral blood mononuclear cells (PBMCs), taken when the disease was refractory, from a patient treated with antithyroid drugs. This receptor was taken from a female donor with Graves disease. V and J are TRBV20-1 and TRBJ2-1; 10 bases line up with TRBD1. The CDR3 DNA follows: TGCAGTGCGGAGGCCGGGACAGGGGTTAACAATGAGCAGTTCTTC. It yields the protein CSAEAGTGVNNEQFF.